This entry lists 11 T cell receptor beta chains sequenced from one sample in a study of Graves' ophthalmopathy and Graves' hyperthyroidism. Amplifying from RNA transcripts, the study obtained TCR beta CDR3 regions. Following a first-round RT-PCR that used HTBI primers, a second-round multiplex PCR was carried out. TCRdb independently ran MiXCR on the multiplex PCR reads; one entry per CDR3 protein. The table has about 500,000 distinct CDR3 sequences, 35% to 40% seen once; the top ten hold approximately 4.1%. The sample taken for sequencing was peripheral blood or thyroid tissue (not recorded which). Source of these receptors: an adult man with Graves' hyperthyroidism.

The sample holds a few counts of this clonotype. The V gene is TRBV10-3, the J gene TRBJ2-7, with TRBD1 matching over 7 bases. Near its end, the DNA agrees better with TRBJ2-1, so the J call may be wrong. The CDR3 sequence is 13 residues long. Germline CDR1 reads ENHRY; CDR2 reads SYGVKD. CDR3 sequence: CATHRDSDNEQFF. The DNA of the CDR3 is TGTGCCACGCACCGGGACAGTGACAATGAGCAGTTCTTC.

In its sample, this clonotype was seen a few times. V gene TRBV12-3 or TRBV12-4 combines with J gene TRBJ2-2, with TRBD1 identical over 7 bases. The length of the CDR3 is 15 residues. V gave up 3 bases and J gave up 4 bases; unmatched junction bases: 5. CDR3 region: CASSFQGVSTGELFF. CDR3 nucleotides: TGTGCCAGCAGTTTTCAGGGGGTGAGCACCGGGGAGCTGTTTTTT.

As regards this clonotype: The junction departs from the called germline gene at one end, perhaps through a read error. This sequence joins TRBV25-1 and TRBJ1-6; D uncertain. The CDR3 length is 15 residues. Germline loops: CDR1 MGHDK, CDR2 SYGVNS. This CDR3 is CASSEEDVYSSPFHF. Here the CDR3 DNA reads TGTGCCAGCAGTGAAGAAGATGTTTATAGTTCACCCTTCCACTTT. Full variable domain (missing parts from reference TRBV25-1 and TRBJ1-6): EADIYQTPRYLVIGTGKKITLECSQTMGHDKMYWYQQDPGMELHLIHYSYGVNSTEKGDLSSESTVSRIRTEHFPLTLESARPSHTSQYLCASSEEDVYSSPFHFGNGTRLTVT.

V usage is TRBV29-1 and J usage is TRBJ2-6; 8 bases are shared with TRBD1. The trim removed 7 bases at V and 4 bases at J, leaving 12 bases unmatched. CDR3 length: 16 residues. The germline V gene has CDR1 SQVTM and CDR2 ANQGSEA. The CDR3 coding sequence is TGCAGCGCCGCGACAGGGGTCCGTGGAGGGGCCAACGTCCTGACTTTC. Amino acid sequence: CSAATGVRGGANVLTF.

This clonotype was seen repeatedly, ten times or more. J is TRBJ1-1 and V is TRBV7-9; no definite D call. The V gene lost 1 base and the J gene lost 5 bases, with 8 bases spanning the gap. There are 13 residues in the CDR3. Per the germline V gene, CDR1 is SEHNR and CDR2 is FQNEAQ (reference sequence). The CDR3 here is CASSLEAGTEAFF. The CDR3 coding sequence is TGTGCCAGCAGCTTAGAGGCGGGGACTGAAGCTTTCTTT.

As concerns this clonotype: Being one base from a much bigger clone, this may be a read error. This rearrangement joins TRBV7-9 to TRBJ2-3, with 7 bases matching TRBD2. From germline, CDR1 is SEHNR and CDR2 FQNEAQ (reference sequence). This CDR3 is built from 14 residues. Written as DNA, the CDR3 is TGTGCCAGCGGCTTTGCGGGAGAGGGGGATACGCAGTATTTT. As protein: CASGFAGEGDTQYF.

This clonotype is judged medium-sized (0.01 to 0.1%). The V gene is TRBV29-1, the J gene TRBJ1-1, with a possible D match to TRBD1 (6 bases). The germline gives CDR1 SQVTM, CDR2 ANQGSEA. This CDR3 is built from 14 residues. Trimming shortened V by 4 bases and J by 3 bases, and 15 bases separated the two germline ends. The CDR3 nucleotides are TGCAGCGTTGTGGACGAAACAGGGTACACTGAAGCTTTCTTT. Translation: CSVVDETGYTEAFF.

This clonotype was counted many times. The chain links TRBV25-1 to TRBJ1-1; a weak D match, TRBD1 (5 bases). The CDR3 is made up of 15 amino acids. The germline V and J ends were trimmed by 3 bases and 1 base, with 12 bases remaining between them. Germline V gene sequence: CDR1 MGHDK, CDR2 SYGVNS. CDR3 sequence: CASSEPGPRNTEAFF. The CDR3 coding sequence is TGTGCCAGCAGTGAGCCGGGACCGCGGAACACTGAAGCTTTCTTT.

J is TRBJ2-7 and V is TRBV29-1; D possibly corresponds to TRBD2 (6 bases). The CDR3 loop spans 13 amino acids. Per germline, CDR1 SQVTM and CDR2 ANQGSEA. V shed 8 bases and J shed 5 bases, with 19 bases lying between them. The CDR3 sequence: CSSREGGMNEQYF. The CDR3 region has the DNA TGCAGCAGCCGGGAAGGAGGGATGAACGAGCAGTACTTC.

The V gene is TRBV28, the J gene TRBJ1-2; 9 nucleotides align to TRBD1. V shed 8 bases and J 6 bases; nucleotides not matched to a gene: 13. Germline values: CDR1 MDHEN, CDR2 SYDVKM. The CDR3 runs to 15 residues. For the CDR3, the DNA is TGTGCCAGCTTCTACCGGACAGGGGTGACGGATGGCTACACCTTC. Translating it yields CASFYRTGVTDGYTF.

About this clonotype: A much larger clone sits a single nucleotide away, making a read error possible. Because it lacks the conserved phenylalanine or tryptophan at the end, this CDR3 is likely a read error. The chain combines TRBV10-3 with TRBJ2-5; a possible D gene is TRBD2 (5 bases). The CDR3 runs 14 residues. Per germline, CDR1 ENHRY and CDR2 SYGVKD. This CDR3 reads CASSGRVQQETQYL. The CDR3, as DNA: TGTGCCAGCAGTGGGCGGGTCCAACAAGAGACCCAGTACCTC.